Detailed here is one T cell receptor (beta chain). The target antigen is unknown. The data stem from a study of human T cells and chemical hapten exposure. The CDR3 sequence is 14 residues long. Time point indicated: pre-sensitization, week 0. Treatment of the sample: therapeutic diphenylcyclopropenone sensitization with weekly scalp DPC. The library tagged each cDNA molecule with unique molecular identifiers. Authors' processing steps: A per-sample median of approximately 87,000 TCRs was observed, with counts ranging from roughly 20,000 to 700,000. TCRdb re-called the RACE reads with MiXCR, one entry per CDR3 protein. The V and J calls, along with clone size, are taken from TCRdb and not from the paper's own processing. This sample has tens of thousands of distinct CDR3 sequences; over 9.5% occur once, and the top ten carry approximately 5.9%. Study outcomes and limitations: TCRs above 1 in 1000 frequency did not change with DPC sensitization. Expanded TCRs formed significantly more large CDR3 similarity clusters than controls.

This sequence joins TRBV21-1 and TRBJ1-2. TRBV21-1 is shown as a pseudogene. Specimen: whole blood, collected in connection with sensitization to the hapten diphenylcyclopropenone (DPC). This clonotype was sampled from a man aged 30 to 45 with alopecia areata. Some clones in this sample may be carry-over from other donors' samples. The CDR3 DNA sequence: TGTGCCAGCAGCAAAGTTGGCAGAAACTATGGCTACACCTTC. Amino acids: CASSKVGRNYGYTF.